Listed below are T cell receptor beta chains from one sample, sequenced in a study of T-cell reconstitution after alpha-beta-depleted transplantation in children. TCRdb reprocessed the PCR reads via MiXCR and lists one record per CDR3 protein. This sample has some 340,000 distinct CDR3 sequences, with 10% to 13% found just once. Sample: PBMCs from the stem cell graft donor, taken from the stem cell graft. The receptors here all came from a human donor who donated a stem cell graft to a child with acute lymphoblastic leukemia. Each CDR3 is given with its conserved first and last residue. D genes are given only for firm matches. Clone size, where shown, is once, few, many, or a class for clones that have expanded.

V	size	J	D	DNA	CDR3
TRBV4-3	few	TRBJ2-1	TRBD2	TGCGCCAGCAGCCCAGCCCAGACTAGCGGGAGTCGGAATGAGCAGTTCTTC	CASSPAQTSGSRNEQFF
TRBV5-1	once	TRBJ2-7	NA	TGCGCCAGCAGCCTTTCTATTGCCTACGAGCAGTACTTC	CASSLSIAYEQYF
TRBV6-2/TRBV6-3	few	TRBJ2-5	NA	TGTGCCAGCAGTGCCTACCGCGGCCGCCAAGAGACCCAGTACTTC	CASSAYRGRQETQYF
TRBV5-1	few	TRBJ2-3	TRBD2	TGCGCCAGCAGCGCAGCGGGACGCAGCACAGATACGCAGTATTTT	CASSAAGRSTDTQYF
TRBV25-1	many	TRBJ1-2	NA	TGTGCCAGCAGTGAATACAACAACCCGCGGGGTGGCTACACCTTC	CASSEYNNPRGGYTF
TRBV7-9	NA	TRBJ2-1	NA	TGTGCCAGCAGCTTAGGGCGGCGGGTAGGTGTGCAGTTCTTC	CASSLGRRVGVQFF
TRBV27	NA	TRBJ2-1	NA	TGTGCCAGCAGTTTCCAAGGCGGCCCGAATGAGCAGTTCTTC	CASSFQGGPNEQFF
TRBV7-8	few	TRBJ2-5	NA	TGTGCCAGCAGCCCGACCGCCCCCGAGACCCAGTACTTC	CASSPTAPETQYF
TRBV12-3/TRBV12-4	few	TRBJ1-2	NA	TGTGCCAGCAGAAAGAGGGGCAGACAGTATGGCTACACCTTC	CASRKRGRQYGYTF
TRBV7-9	many	TRBJ2-7	NA	TGTGCCAGCAGCTCCAGGGATTCCTACGAGCAGTACTTC	CASSSRDSYEQYF
TRBV6-2/TRBV6-3	NA	TRBJ2-1	NA	TGTGCCAGCAGTTACTTGGGCGCAGTGGGCAATGAGCAGTTCTTC	CASSYLGAVGNEQFF
TRBV5-1	NA	TRBJ2-7	NA	TGCGCCAGCAGCCTGGTGTCAGGGGCCTACTACGAGCAGTACTTC	CASSLVSGAYYEQYF
TRBV7-9	NA	TRBJ2-3	NA	TGTGCCAGCAGCTTAGGAGGTGGTGGAACATCCGCTACGCAGTATTTT	CASSLGGGGTSATQYF
TRBV18	many	TRBJ2-5	TRBD1	TGTGCCAGCTCTCCTACAGGGGGCAAAGAGACCCAGTACTTC	CASSPTGGKETQYF
TRBV5-4	NA	TRBJ2-1	NA	TGTGCCAGCAGCTTCCGGGGGGCAGATGATGAGCAGTTCTTC	CASSFRGADDEQFF
TRBV4-3	NA	TRBJ1-1	NA	TGCGCCAGCAGCCAAGACGTGGGGGGGAACACTGAAGCTTTCTTT	CASSQDVGGNTEAFF
TRBV7-6	NA	TRBJ1-1	NA	TGTGCCAGCAGCTCTCAACCGGGACGAGGATATAACACTGAAGCTTTCTTT	CASSSQPGRGYNTEAFF
TRBV11-1	NA	TRBJ2-7	NA	TGTGCCAGCAGCTCCCCCAGCCTCGGCGAGCAGTACTTC	CASSSPSLGEQYF
TRBV29-1	few	TRBJ2-7	NA	TGCAGCGTTGCGTTCGGGGTTTCCTACGAGCAGTACTTC	CSVAFGVSYEQYF
TRBV27	NA	TRBJ1-5	NA	TGTGCCAGCAGTCTCACAGAAAGCAATCAGCCCCAGCATTTT	CASSLTESNQPQHF
TRBV5-1	few	TRBJ2-7	NA	TGCGCCAGCAGCTTGGTCGCAGGGATCCCCACCTACGAGCAGTACTTC	CASSLVAGIPTYEQYF
TRBV18	NA	TRBJ2-2	NA	TGTGCCAGCTCACCGGCCCTAACTAGTGAGGCGAACACCGGGGAGCTGTTTTTT	CASSPALTSEANTGELFF
TRBV6-4	NA	TRBJ2-1	NA	TGTGCCAGCAGTGACTCCTACTACACCGAGACCAATGAGCAGTTCTTC	CASSDSYYTETNEQFF
TRBV29-1	NA	TRBJ2-2	NA	TGCAGCGTTGAAAGGGACAGGGAGCTGTTTTTT	CSVERDRELFF
TRBV28	many	TRBJ1-5	NA	TGTGCCAGCAGTTTACTGGGGGGTCCGGGCAATCAGCCCCAGCATTTT	CASSLLGGPGNQPQHF
TRBV20-1	NA	TRBJ2-7	TRBD2	TGCAGTGCTGGCGGGTCGGGGGGAGGAACCTACGAGCAGTACTTC	CSAGGSGGGTYEQYF
TRBV28	many	TRBJ1-2	NA	TGTGCCAGCAGGCCGGGACGGCTTGGCTACACCTTC	CASRPGRLGYTF
TRBV7-9	few	TRBJ1-6	TRBD1	TGTGCCAGCAGCCAATCGACAGGGAGGGATTCACCCCTCCACTTT	CASSQSTGRDSPLHF
TRBV11-3	few	TRBJ2-1	NA	TGTGCCAGCAGCTCGAACTCGTTGGATGAGCAGTTCTTC	CASSSNSLDEQFF
TRBV28	NA	TRBJ2-1	NA	TGTGCCAGCACCCCGAGGGGGGGCCTCGGATATGAGCAGTTCTTC	CASTPRGGLGYEQFF
TRBV5-1	few	TRBJ2-5	NA	TGCGCCACCGCAGTCCAGGGTGTAACCCAAGAGACCCAGTACTTC	CATAVQGVTQETQYF
TRBV18	NA	TRBJ2-5	NA	TGTGCCAGCTCACCCGCGGCAGGGAAGGCATGGGAGACCCAGTACTTC	CASSPAAGKAWETQYF
TRBV12-3/TRBV12-4	NA	TRBJ2-1	NA	TGTGCCAGCAGTCTCCTGGTGCTCGAGGGCAATGAGCAGTTCTTC	CASSLLVLEGNEQFF
TRBV28	many	TRBJ2-7	TRBD1	TGTGCCAGCAGTCCCGGGGACAGGGGATTCTACGAGCAGTACTTC	CASSPGDRGFYEQYF
TRBV5-1	NA	TRBJ2-3	NA	TGCGCCAGCAGCGCGTGGACGCGAGATACGCAGTATTTT	CASSAWTRDTQYF
TRBV7-2	many	TRBJ2-5	TRBD2	TGTGCCAGCAGCTTAACGGGAGGACAAGAGACCCAGTACTTC	CASSLTGGQETQYF
TRBV4-3	many	TRBJ2-2	NA	TGCGCCAGCAGCCAAGATTATCACGGGGAGCTGTTTTTT	CASSQDYHGELFF
TRBV6-6	few	TRBJ1-2	TRBD1	TGTGCCAGCAGTCCGGACAGGGTAAATGGCTACACCTTC	CASSPDRVNGYTF
TRBV4-1	NA	TRBJ2-7	TRBD2	TGCGCCAGCAGCCAAGATCAGCGGGGCTCCTACGAGCAGTACTTC	CASSQDQRGSYEQYF
TRBV20-1	NA	TRBJ2-1	NA	TGCAGTGCTCGCAACCGACAGGTATCGGGAAATGAGCAGTTCTTC	CSARNRQVSGNEQFF
TRBV12-3/TRBV12-4	few	TRBJ2-3	NA	TGTGCCAGCAGTTTAATCCCGAGGGTAGGAGGGGCAGATACGCAGTATTTT	CASSLIPRVGGADTQYF
TRBV5-1	NA	TRBJ2-7	NA	TGCGCCAGCAGCCTGGGATGGAGTAGCTCCTACGAGCAGTACTTC	CASSLGWSSSYEQYF
TRBV5-1	NA	TRBJ2-1	TRBD2	TGCGCCAGCAGCTCCAGGGGTTCGGGACTAGCTTTATGGTTCTTC	CASSSRGSGLALWFF
TRBV9	few	TRBJ1-4	NA	TGTGCCAGCAGTTCACAGGGACTAAATGAAAAACTGTTTTTT	CASSSQGLNEKLFF
TRBV6-2/TRBV6-3	NA	TRBJ1-2	NA	TGTGCCAGCAGTTACGGTCAGGGAGATCCCGGCGGCTACACCTTC	CASSYGQGDPGGYTF
TRBV5-4	NA	TRBJ2-5	NA	TGTGCCAGCAGCTTCGATCTCACTAGTGGCCAGGTGACCCAGTACTTC	CASSFDLTSGQVTQYF
TRBV7-9	many	TRBJ1-2	NA	TGTGCCAGCAGCCCGCCGGGGCAGGGAAACTATGGCTACACCTTC	CASSPPGQGNYGYTF
TRBV4-2	NA	TRBJ2-7	TRBD2	TGTGCCAGCAGCCAAGATCCTAGCGGGATTAGCTCCTACGAGCAGTACTTC	CASSQDPSGISSYEQYF
TRBV29-1	few	TRBJ1-2	NA	TGCAGCGCTGGTTCGTTGAGGGACTATGGCTACACCTTC	CSAGSLRDYGYTF
TRBV20-1	few	TRBJ2-3	NA	TGCAGTGCTAGAGTGGACAGGGGTCTAGCGGGTCATCTCACAGATACGCAGTATTTT	CSARVDRGLAGHLTDTQYF
TRBV13	NA	TRBJ1-2	NA	TGTGCCAGCAGCTTAGGGACAGGACAACTCGTGGGCTATGGCTACACCTTC	CASSLGTGQLVGYGYTF
TRBV10-3	NA	TRBJ2-3	NA	TGTGCCATCAGTGAGGACACAGATACGCAGTATTTT	CAISEDTDTQYF
TRBV4-2	few	TRBJ2-7	TRBD2	TGTGCCAGCAGCCAAGATGTGGGACTAGGAACTTACGAGCAGTACTTC	CASSQDVGLGTYEQYF
TRBV27	many	TRBJ1-2	NA	TGTGCCAGCACGGGAACATATTCTCCTTATGGCTACACCTTC	CASTGTYSPYGYTF
TRBV20-1	NA	TRBJ2-7	NA	TGCAGTGCTAGTAAAAGAGCCTCCTACGAGCAGTACTTC	CSASKRASYEQYF